Below, 5 T cell receptor beta chains from the same sample are listed, as sequenced in a study of cytomegalovirus exposure and HLA in healthy donors. The PCR employed 60 Vbeta primers together with 13 Jbeta primers. Only in-frame clones appear in the TCRdb table, and some are missing; sequencing was by immunoSEQ multiplex PCR. Seen here are approximately 160,000 clones, about three quarters observed once, and the top ten hold around 2.8%. Specimen: PBMCs. Receptor source: a woman aged 40 to 55 in good health and CMV-seropositive.

The chain couples TRBV27 to TRBJ2-5; 11 nucleotides agree with TRBD2. CDR3 length: 13 amino acids. Trimming cost V 7 bases and J 3 bases; bases outside gene matches: 1. Germline V gene lookup returns CDR1 MNHEY and CDR2 SMNVEV (reference sequence). The CDR3 region is CASKLAGEETQYF. The CDR3 nucleotides are TGTGCCAGCAAACTAGCGGGGGAAGAGACCCAGTACTTC.

This clone was counted only a few times. V usage is TRBV5-4 and J usage is TRBJ2-3; TRBD1 aligns across 8 bases. CDR3 length: 16 residues. Germline lookup yields CDR1 SGHNT and CDR2 YYREEE (reference sequence). V was clipped by 2 bases and J by 4 bases; unmatched bases: 9. CDR3 in DNA: TGTGCCAGCAGCTTCCCCTCAAGGACAGGGCCAGATACGCAGTATTTT. Amino acids: CASSFPSRTGPDTQYF.

This chain links TRBV30 with TRBJ1-1, with 8 bases identical to TRBD1. The CDR3 sequence is 14 residues long. V lost 2 bases to trimming and J lost 8 bases; unmatched junction nucleotides: 10. The V gene's germline CDR1 is GTSNPN and CDR2 SVGIG (reference sequence). The CDR3 DNA follows: TGTGCCTGGAGTACACGGCTGCGGGACAGGGAAGCTTTCTTT. It is translated as CAWSTRLRDREAFF. Using reference TRBV30 and TRBJ1-1 for the parts outside the CDR3, the full variable domain is SQTIHQWPATLVQPVGSPLSLECTVEGTSNPNLYWYRQAAGRGLQLLFYSVGIGQISSEVPQNLSASRPQDRQFILSSKKLLLSDSGFYLCAWSTRLRDREAFFGQGTRLTVV.

V usage is TRBV11-2 and J usage is TRBJ2-2, with TRBD1 identical over 11 bases. The CDR3 covers 17 residues. V gave up 6 bases and J gave up 0 bases; unmatched junction bases: 6. Germline CDR1 SGHAT, CDR2 FQNNGV. The CDR3 protein is CASRPPGQGANTGELFF. The CDR3 nucleotides read TGTGCCAGCAGACCCCCGGGACAGGGGGCGAACACCGGGGAGCTGTTTTTT.

This clone was found a few times. The gene calls are TRBV13 and TRBJ1-6; TRBD1 aligns across 9 bases. Germline V gene sequence: CDR1 PRHDT, CDR2 FYEKMQ (reference sequence). V gave up 3 bases and J gave up 10 bases; unmatched junction bases: 4. The CDR3 spans 14 residues. The CDR3 spells CASSLGQGQSPLHF. CDR3 bases: TGTGCCAGCAGCTTGGGACAGGGCCAGTCACCCCTCCACTTT.